The 9 T cell receptor beta chains given below trace back to one sample, sequenced in a study of regulatory T cells in long-lasting Graves disease. Arm-PCR with iRepertoire HTBI primers amplified the CDR3 regions for these TCR beta libraries. TCRdb re-derived calls from the multiplex PCR reads in MiXCR, one entry per CDR3 protein. The sample includes roughly 380,000 distinct CDR3 sequences, less than 20% of them seen just once. Time point defined: newly diagnosed GD, antithyroid drugs for less than 3 months. The TCR library was made from RNA extracted from PBMCs. The sample in question was peripheral blood mononuclear cells (PBMCs), obtained at new diagnosis, from a patient treated with antithyroid drugs. Receptor source: a female donor with Graves disease.

V gene TRBV4-1 combines with J gene TRBJ2-1, with TRBD1 as a possible D gene (5 bases). The J call may be in error: the DNA end matches TRBJ2-7 better. Germline loops: CDR1 MGHRA, CDR2 YSYEKL. CDR3 length equals 18 residues. The CDR3 sequence is CASSQVDTIGVAYNEQYF. DNA of the CDR3: TGCGCCAGCAGCCAAGTTGATACGATAGGGGTCGCCTACAATGAGCAGTACTTC.

This clonotype has ten or more counts. V and J are TRBV11-1 and TRBJ1-2; D gene ambiguous. CDR1 is SGHAT, CDR2 FQDESV, per germline (reference sequence). Between the trimmed V and J ends, which lost 1 base and 4 bases, there was a span of 13 bases. This CDR3 is built from 15 residues. The CDR3 DNA is TGTGCCAGCAGCTTAGGGCAGCGGCAGAGCTATGGCTACACCTTC. Its translation is CASSLGQRQSYGYTF. Complete variable domain (other parts from reference TRBV11-1 and TRBJ1-2): EAEVAQSPRYKITEKSQAVAFWCDPISGHATLYWYRQILGQGPELLVQFQDESVVDDSQLPKDRFSAERLKGVDSTLKIQPAELGDSAMYLCASSLGQRQSYGYTFGSGTRLTVV.

This clonotype was observed many times. The V call is TRBV7-9, the J call TRBJ2-4; D remains unclear. V lost 2 bases, J lost 9 bases, and 8 bases lay in between. CDR1 and CDR2 from the germline V gene are SEHNR and FQNEAQ (reference sequence). There are 12 residues in the CDR3. CDR3 in DNA: TGTGCCAGCAGCTTAAGGTTTGGCATTCAGTACTTC. Translating it yields CASSLRFGIQYF.

This clonotype was detected many times. The genes are TRBV14 and TRBJ1-3; D unclear. In germline, CDR1 is SGHDN, CDR2 FVKESK. The CDR3 totals 17 residues. V was cut by 0 bases and J by 0 bases, with 12 bases left in between. CDR3 DNA sequence: TGTGCCAGCAGCCAAGATCGGGCCGCTCTCTCTGGAAACACCATATATTTT. It codes for CASSQDRAALSGNTIYF.

This clonotype came up many times. The chain combines TRBV27 with TRBJ2-7, with 10 bases fitting TRBD1. The germline CDR1 and CDR2 sequences are MNHEY and SMNVEV (reference sequence). V was pared by 5 bases and J by 2 bases, with 3 bases of the junction left unmatched. CDR3 length: 14 residues. This CDR3 reads CASSVGQGAYEQYF. The CDR3 nucleotides are TGTGCCAGCAGTGTCGGACAGGGGGCCTACGAGCAGTACTTC.

In regard to this clonotype: A much bigger clone sits one base away, suggesting this may be a read error. The chain has TRBV12-3 or TRBV12-4 and TRBJ2-7; 9 bases are shared with TRBD2. The trim removed 7 bases at V and 2 bases at J, leaving 6 bases unmatched. CDR3 length: 14 residues. CDR3 nucleotide sequence: TGTGCCAGCAAAATAGCGGGAGACGCCTACGAGCAGTACTTC. Its protein product is CASKIAGDAYEQYF.

This clonotype was found many times. The chain joins TRBV2 to TRBJ1-5, with D possibly TRBD1 on 6 matching bases. The CDR3 has 14 amino acids. The V and J ends lost 9 bases and 6 bases respectively, with 18 bases between them. CDR1 is SNHLY and CDR2 is FYNNEI in the germline V gene. The CDR3 region is CASTRGGAGQPQHF. The CDR3 DNA reads TGTGCCAGTACGAGAGGGGGGGCTGGTCAGCCCCAGCATTTT.

The chain recombines TRBV14 with TRBJ2-5; a possible D gene is TRBD2 (6 bases). V lost 8 bases and J lost 4, with 11 bases in between. This CDR3 contains 12 residues. Germline values: CDR1 SGHDN, CDR2 FVKESK. CDR3 nucleotides: TGTGCCAGCCAAGGGCGGGGAGAGACCCAGTACTTC. It encodes CASQGRGETQYF.

The genes are TRBV29-1 and TRBJ1-2; no reliable D call. V was clipped by 5 bases and J by 4 bases, with 8 bases between them. CDR3 length: 11 amino acids. The germline CDR1 and CDR2 sequences are SQVTM and ANQGSEA. CDR3 coding DNA: TGCAGCGTTCCAGACACCTATGGCTACACCTTC. Translating it yields CSVPDTYGYTF. The full variable domain, completed using reference TRBV29-1 and TRBJ1-2, is SAVISQKPSRDICQRGTSLTIQCQVDSQVTMMFWYRQQPGQSLTLIATANQGSEATYESGFVIDKFPISRPNLTFSTLTVSNMSPEDSSIYLCSVPDTYGYTFGSGTRLTVV.